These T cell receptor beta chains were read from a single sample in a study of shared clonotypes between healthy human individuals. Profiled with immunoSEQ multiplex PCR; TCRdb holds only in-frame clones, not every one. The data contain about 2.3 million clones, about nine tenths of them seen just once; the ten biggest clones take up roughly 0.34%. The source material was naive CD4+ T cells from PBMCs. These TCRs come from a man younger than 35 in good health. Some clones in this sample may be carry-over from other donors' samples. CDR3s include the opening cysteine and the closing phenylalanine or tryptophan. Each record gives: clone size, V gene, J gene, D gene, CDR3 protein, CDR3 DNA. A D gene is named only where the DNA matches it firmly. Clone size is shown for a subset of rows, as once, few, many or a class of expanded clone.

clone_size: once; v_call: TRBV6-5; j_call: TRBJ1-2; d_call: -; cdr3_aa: CASTLTRANYGYTF; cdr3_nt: TGTGCCAGCACTCTGACCCGGGCTAACTATGGCTACACCTTC
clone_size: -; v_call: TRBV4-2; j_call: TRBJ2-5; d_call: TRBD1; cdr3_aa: CASSQLGGQGLQETQYF; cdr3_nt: TGTGCCAGCAGCCAATTGGGGGGACAGGGTTTGCAAGAGACCCAGTACTTC
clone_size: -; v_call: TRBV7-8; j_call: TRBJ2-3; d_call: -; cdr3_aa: CASSLEGSPTDTQYF; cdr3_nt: TGTGCCAGCAGCTTAGAGGGTAGCCCCACAGATACGCAGTATTTT
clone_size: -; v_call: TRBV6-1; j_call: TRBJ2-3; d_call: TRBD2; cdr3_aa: CASGRVDTQYF; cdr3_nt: TGTGCCAGCGGGAGGGTAGATACGCAGTATTTT
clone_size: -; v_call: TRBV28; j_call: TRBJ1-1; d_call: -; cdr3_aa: CASSFEVWKDTEAFF; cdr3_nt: TGTGCCAGCAGTTTTGAGGTGTGGAAGGACACTGAAGCTTTCTTT
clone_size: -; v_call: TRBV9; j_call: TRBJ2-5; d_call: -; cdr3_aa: CASSVRGRPDETQYF; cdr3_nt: TGTGCCAGCAGCGTTCGGGGGAGGCCCGATGAGACCCAGTACTTC
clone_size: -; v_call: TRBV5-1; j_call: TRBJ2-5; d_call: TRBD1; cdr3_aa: CASSLEDRVTQYF; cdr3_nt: TGCGCCAGCAGCTTGGAGGACAGGGTGACCCAGTACTTC
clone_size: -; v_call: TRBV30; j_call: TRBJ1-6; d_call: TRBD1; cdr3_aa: CAWSVRGTGRPPLHF; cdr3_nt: TGTGCCTGGAGTGTACGGGGGACAGGGAGACCACCCCTCCACTTT
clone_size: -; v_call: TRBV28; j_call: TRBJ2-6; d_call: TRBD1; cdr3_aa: CASSSPVPGQGAAGANVLTF; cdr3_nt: TGTGCCAGCAGTTCGCCTGTCCCGGGACAGGGAGCAGCTGGGGCCAACGTCCTGACTTTC
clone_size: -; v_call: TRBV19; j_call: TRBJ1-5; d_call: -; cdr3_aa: CASTPSGLNQPQHF; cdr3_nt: TGTGCCAGTACACCCTCAGGGCTCAATCAGCCCCAGCATTTT
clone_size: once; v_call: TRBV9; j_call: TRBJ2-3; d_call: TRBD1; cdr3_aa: CASSTSGTGPDTQYF; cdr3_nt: TGTGCCAGCAGCACATCCGGGACAGGGCCAGATACGCAGTATTTT
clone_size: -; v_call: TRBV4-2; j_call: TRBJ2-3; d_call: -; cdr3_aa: CASSQDSSDTQYF; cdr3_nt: TGTGCCAGCAGCCAAGATTCCTCAGATACGCAGTATTTT
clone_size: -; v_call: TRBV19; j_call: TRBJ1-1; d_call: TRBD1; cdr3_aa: CASSMTGGDHTEAFF; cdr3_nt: TGTGCCAGTAGTATGACAGGGGGCGATCACACTGAAGCTTTCTTT
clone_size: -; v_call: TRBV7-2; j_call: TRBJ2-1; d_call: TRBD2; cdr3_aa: CASSLLAGDGYEQFF; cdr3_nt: TGTGCCAGCAGCTTACTAGCGGGAGATGGGTATGAGCAGTTCTTC
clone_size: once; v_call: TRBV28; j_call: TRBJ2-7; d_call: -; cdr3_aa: CASSLYRGRSNEQYF; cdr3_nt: TGTGCCAGCAGTTTATACCGGGGGCGGTCCAACGAGCAGTACTTC
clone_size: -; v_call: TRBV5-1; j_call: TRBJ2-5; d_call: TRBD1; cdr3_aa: CASSPGTGGSSETQYF; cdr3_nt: TGCGCCAGCAGCCCCGGGACAGGGGGCTCTAGCGAGACCCAGTACTTC
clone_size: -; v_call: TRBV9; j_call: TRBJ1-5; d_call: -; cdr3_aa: CASSVEGGQPQHF; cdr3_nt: TGTGCCAGCAGCGTAGAGGGAGGTCAGCCCCAGCATTTT
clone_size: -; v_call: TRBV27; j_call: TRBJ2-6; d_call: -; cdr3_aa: CASSTSGANVLTF; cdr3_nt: TGTGCCAGCAGCACATCTGGGGCCAACGTCCTGACTTTC
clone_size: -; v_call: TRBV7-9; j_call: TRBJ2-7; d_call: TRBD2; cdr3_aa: CASSLLAGGPSEQYF; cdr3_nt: TGTGCCAGCAGCTTGTTAGCGGGAGGGCCAAGCGAGCAGTACTTC
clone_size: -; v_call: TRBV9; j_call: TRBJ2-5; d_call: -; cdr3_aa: CASSVASRGARETQYF; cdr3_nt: TGTGCCAGCAGCGTAGCATCCCGGGGGGCGCGGGAGACCCAGTACTTC
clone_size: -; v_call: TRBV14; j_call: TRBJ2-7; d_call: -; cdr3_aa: CASSHPGPQGQYF; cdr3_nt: TGTGCCAGCAGCCATCCCGGGCCTCAGGGGCAGTACTTC
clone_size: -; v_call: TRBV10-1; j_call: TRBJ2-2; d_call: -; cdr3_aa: CASSGGIPANTGELFF; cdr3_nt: TGCGCCAGCAGTGGGGGTATCCCCGCGAACACCGGGGAGCTGTTTTTT
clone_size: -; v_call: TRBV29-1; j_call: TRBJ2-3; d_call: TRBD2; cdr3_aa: CSVAGTSGSVDTQYF; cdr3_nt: TGCAGCGTCGCCGGGACTAGCGGGAGTGTAGATACGCAGTATTTT
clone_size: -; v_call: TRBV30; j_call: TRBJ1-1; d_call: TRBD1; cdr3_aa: CAWSPRDRGGSTEAFF; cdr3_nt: TGTGCCTGGAGCCCAAGGGACAGGGGAGGTAGCACTGAAGCTTTCTTT
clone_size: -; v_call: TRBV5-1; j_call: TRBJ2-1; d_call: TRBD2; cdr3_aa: CASSALAGVPYNEQFF; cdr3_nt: TGCGCCAGCAGCGCACTAGCGGGAGTCCCCTACAATGAGCAGTTCTTC
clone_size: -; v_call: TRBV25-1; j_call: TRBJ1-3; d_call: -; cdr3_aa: CASSLGAGSGNTIYF; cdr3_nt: TGTGCCAGCAGTTTGGGGGCAGGCTCTGGAAACACCATATATTTT
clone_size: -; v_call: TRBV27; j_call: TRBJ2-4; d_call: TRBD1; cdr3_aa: CASIYFGTDKNIQYF; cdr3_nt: TGTGCCAGCATCTATTTCGGGACAGACAAAAACATTCAGTACTTC
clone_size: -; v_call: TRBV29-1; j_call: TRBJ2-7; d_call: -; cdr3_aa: CSVEGGLGDVSYEQYF; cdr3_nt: TGCAGCGTTGAGGGGGGTTTGGGGGACGTATCCTACGAGCAGTACTTC
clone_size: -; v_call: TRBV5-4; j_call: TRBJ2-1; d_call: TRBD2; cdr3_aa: CASSLRTSGAEINEQFF; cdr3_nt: TGTGCCAGCAGCTTAAGGACTAGCGGGGCCGAAATCAATGAGCAGTTCTTC
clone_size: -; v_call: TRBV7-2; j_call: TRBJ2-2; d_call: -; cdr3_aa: CASSPWGLALGELFF; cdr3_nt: TGTGCCAGCAGCCCCTGGGGTCTAGCTTTGGGGGAGCTGTTTTTT
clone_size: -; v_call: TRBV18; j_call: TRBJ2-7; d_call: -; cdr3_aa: CASSPPSRGAYEQYF; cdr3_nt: TGTGCCAGCTCACCACCGTCCAGAGGCGCCTACGAGCAGTACTTC
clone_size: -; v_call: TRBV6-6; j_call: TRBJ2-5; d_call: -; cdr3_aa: CASSPGETQYF; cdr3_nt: TGTGCCAGCAGCCCCGGGGAGACCCAGTACTTC
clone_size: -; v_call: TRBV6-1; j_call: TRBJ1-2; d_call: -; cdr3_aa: CASKGTGTANYGYTF; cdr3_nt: TGTGCCAGCAAGGGGACCGGGACGGCTAACTATGGCTACACCTTC
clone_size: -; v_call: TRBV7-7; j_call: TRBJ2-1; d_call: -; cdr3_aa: CASSRESGNEQFF; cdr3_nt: TGTGCCAGCAGTCGGGAGTCGGGCAATGAGCAGTTCTTC
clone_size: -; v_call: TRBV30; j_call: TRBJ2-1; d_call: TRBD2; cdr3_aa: CAWEGLAGSYNEQFF; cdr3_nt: TGTGCCTGGGAGGGACTAGCGGGATCCTACAATGAGCAGTTCTTC
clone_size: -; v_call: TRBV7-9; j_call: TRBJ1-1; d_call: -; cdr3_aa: CASSFRDGNTEAFF; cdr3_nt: TGTGCCAGCAGCTTTCGAGACGGGAACACTGAAGCTTTCTTT
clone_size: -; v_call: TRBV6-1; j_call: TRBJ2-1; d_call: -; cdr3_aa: CASSEGPSRSYNEQFF; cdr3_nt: TGTGCCAGCAGTGAAGGTCCTTCTAGGTCCTACAATGAGCAGTTCTTC
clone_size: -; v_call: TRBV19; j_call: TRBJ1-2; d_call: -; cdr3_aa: CASALRGNGYTF; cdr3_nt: TGTGCCAGTGCGTTGCGAGGGAATGGCTACACCTTC
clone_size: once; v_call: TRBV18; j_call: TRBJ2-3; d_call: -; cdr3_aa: CASSPQGHEDTQYF; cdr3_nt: TGTGCCAGCTCACCGCAGGGGCATGAAGATACGCAGTATTTT
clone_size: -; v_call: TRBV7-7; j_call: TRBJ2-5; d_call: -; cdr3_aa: CASSLFGAQETQYF; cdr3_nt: TGTGCCAGCAGCCTATTCGGGGCACAAGAGACCCAGTACTTC
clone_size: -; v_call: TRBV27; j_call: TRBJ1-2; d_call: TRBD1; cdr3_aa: CASSFGRGSVSYTF; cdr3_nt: TGTGCCAGCAGTTTTGGCAGGGGGAGTGTTAGCTACACCTTC
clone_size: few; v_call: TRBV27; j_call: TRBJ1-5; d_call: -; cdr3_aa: CASSFRGQPQHF; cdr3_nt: TGTGCCAGCAGTTTCAGGGGTCAGCCCCAGCATTTT
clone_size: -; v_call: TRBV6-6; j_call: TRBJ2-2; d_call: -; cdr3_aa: CASSDRGGPTGELFF; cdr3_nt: TGTGCCAGCAGCGATCGTGGCGGACCCACCGGGGAGCTGTTTTTT
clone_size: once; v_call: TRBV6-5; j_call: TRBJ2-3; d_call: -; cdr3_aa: CASSPRPSDTQYF; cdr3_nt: TGTGCCAGCAGTCCGCGGCCATCAGATACGCAGTATTTT
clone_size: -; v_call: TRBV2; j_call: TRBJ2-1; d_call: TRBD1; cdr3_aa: CASRTGTGVYNEQFF; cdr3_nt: TGTGCCAGCAGAACCGGGACAGGGGTCTACAATGAGCAGTTCTTC
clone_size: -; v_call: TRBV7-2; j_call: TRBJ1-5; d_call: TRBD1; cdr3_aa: CASSPRTGPISNQPQHF; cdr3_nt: TGTGCCAGCAGCCCTAGGACAGGTCCGATAAGCAATCAGCCCCAGCATTTT
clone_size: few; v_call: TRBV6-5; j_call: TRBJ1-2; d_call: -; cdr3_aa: CASSYRGYYGYTF; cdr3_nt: TGTGCCAGCAGTTACAGGGGCTACTATGGCTACACCTTC
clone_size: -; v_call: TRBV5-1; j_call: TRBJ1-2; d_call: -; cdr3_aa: CASSEGTANYGYTF; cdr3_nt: TGCGCCAGCAGCGAGGGGACGGCGAACTATGGCTACACCTTC
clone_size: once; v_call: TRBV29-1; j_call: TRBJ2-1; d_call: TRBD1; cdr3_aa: CSVETDRVNNNEQFF; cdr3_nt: TGCAGCGTTGAAACCGACAGGGTGAACAACAATGAGCAGTTCTTC
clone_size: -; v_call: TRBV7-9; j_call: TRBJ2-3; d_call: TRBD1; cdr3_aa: CASSLDRGGTDTQYF; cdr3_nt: TGTGCCAGCAGCTTAGACAGGGGGGGCACAGATACGCAGTATTTT
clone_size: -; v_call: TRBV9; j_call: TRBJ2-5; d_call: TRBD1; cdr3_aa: CASSVVGTGQLIQTQYF; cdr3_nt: TGTGCCAGCAGCGTAGTCGGGACAGGGCAACTTATACAGACCCAGTACTTC
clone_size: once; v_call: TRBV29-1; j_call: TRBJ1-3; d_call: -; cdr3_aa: CSVEMESGNTIYF; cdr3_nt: TGCAGCGTTGAAATGGAGTCTGGAAACACCATATATTTT
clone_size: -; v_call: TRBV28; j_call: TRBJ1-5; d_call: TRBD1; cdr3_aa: CASSARDRGNQPQHF; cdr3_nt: TGTGCCAGCAGTGCCCGGGACAGGGGGAATCAGCCCCAGCATTTT
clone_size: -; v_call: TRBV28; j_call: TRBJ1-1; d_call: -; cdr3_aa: CASRSGLNTEAFF; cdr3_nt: TGTGCCAGCAGATCCGGTCTGAACACTGAAGCTTTCTTT